The 14 T cell receptor beta chains in this list originate from one sample, sequenced in a study of blood T cell repertoires in COVID-19. Repertoires were generated with immunoSEQ multiplex PCR, while TCRdb's copy carries only in-frame clones and drops some. The data show about 250,000 clones, with roughly 80% seen just once and roughly 9.8% held by the top ten. Sequenced: peripheral blood. The receptor set was obtained from a man older than 75 with acute or convalescent COVID-19.

The V call is TRBV7-2, the J call TRBJ1-5; TRBD1 aligns across 7 bases. The CDR3 sequence is 12 residues long. In germline, CDR1 is SGHTA, CDR2 FQGNSA. With 5 bases clipped from V and 7 bases from J, the junction kept 2 bases outside the gene matches. CDR3 bases: TGTGCCAGCAGCCGACAGGGACAGCCCCAGCATTTT. Translated: CASSRQGQPQHF.

The chain carries TRBV2 and TRBJ1-6; maybe TRBD1 (6 bases). V lost 6 bases to trimming and J lost 7 bases, with 13 bases between them. The CDR3 runs 14 residues. Per germline, CDR1 SNHLY and CDR2 FYNNEI. CDR3 sequence: CASRGHSSNSPLHF. The CDR3 nucleotides read TGTGCCAGCAGGGGACATTCTTCAAATTCACCCCTCCACTTT.

The V call is TRBV7-8, the J call TRBJ1-5; 7 positions agree with TRBD1. The V segment lost 5 bases and the J segment 6 bases; nucleotides outside the gene matches: 10. CDR1 SGHVS and CDR2 FQNEAQ come from the germline V gene. The CDR3 length is 15 residues. CDR3 nucleotides: TGTGCCAGCAGCCACGAAACAGGGGCGACTCAGCCCCAGCATTTT. Translation gives CASSHETGATQPQHF.

The genes are TRBV6-2 or TRBV6-3 and TRBJ2-7; TRBD2 matches 7 bases. The V and J ends lost 1 base and 2 bases, in that order; junction bases with no gene match: 2. This CDR3 region has 14 residues. Germline V gene sequence: CDR1 MNHEY, CDR2 SVGEGT. The CDR3 DNA reads TGTGCCAGCAGTTACTGGGGGGGACCCTACGAGCAGTACTTC. Its protein is CASSYWGGPYEQYF.

V and J are TRBV18 and TRBJ1-1; the D is unclear. CDR1 and CDR2 from the germline V gene are KGHSH and LQKENI. The V end lost 5 bases, the J end lost 5 bases, and 12 bases lay between the germline ends. The CDR3 is 13 amino acids. As DNA, the CDR3 is TGTGCCAGCTCATTTCCGGGGAGAACTGAAGCTTTCTTT. Its translation: CASSFPGRTEAFF.

This rearrangement joins TRBV7-2 to TRBJ1-2, with D maybe TRBD1 (6 bases). Trimming took 1 base from V and 8 from J, leaving 11 bases between them. This CDR3 region has 13 residues. Germline CDR1 and CDR2: SGHTA and FQGNSA. CDR3 DNA sequence: TGTGCCAGCAGCTTAGAACTTGGGGGCGGCTACACCTTC. It yields the protein CASSLELGGGYTF.

The J gene is TRBJ2-3, the V gene TRBV18, with a possible D match to TRBD2 (5 bases). V was shortened by 3 bases and J by 6 bases, with 19 bases between the two germline ends. Germline V lookup: CDR1 KGHSH, CDR2 LQKENI. The CDR3 spans 16 residues. This CDR3 reads CASSPPRAERGDTQYF. In nucleotides, the CDR3 is TGTGCCAGCTCACCCCCCCGGGCTGAGCGAGGGGATACGCAGTATTTT.

This sequence joins TRBV19 and TRBJ1-5; 9 positions match TRBD1. The CDR3 loop spans 15 amino acids. The V gene end was trimmed by 8 bases and the J gene end by 2 bases; junction bases not matched to a gene: 7. Germline CDR1 and CDR2: LNHDA and SQIVND (reference sequence). CDR3: CASDRGDLGNQPQHF. The CDR3, as DNA: TGTGCCAGTGACAGGGGGGACTTGGGCAATCAGCCCCAGCATTTT.

J is TRBJ2-5 and V is TRBV20-1, with TRBD1 identical over 9 bases. Germline CDR1 DFQATT, CDR2 SNEGSKA (reference sequence). The junction had 12 bases not matched to a gene; V was cut back by 3 bases and J by 7 bases. This CDR3 is built from 15 residues. The CDR3 DNA reads TGCAGTGCTAGTCCGGGACAGGGAGGTTCAGGGACCCAGTACTTC. Translation: CSASPGQGGSGTQYF.

This sequence joins TRBV19 and TRBJ1-5; a weak D match, TRBD1 (5 bases). Looked up from germline, CDR1 is LNHDA and CDR2 is SQIVND (reference sequence). Trimming stripped 7 bases from V and 4 bases from J, with 14 bases between. The CDR3 spans 14 residues. This CDR3 is CASIPGVRNQPQHF. The CDR3 DNA sequence: TGTGCCAGTATTCCGGGGGTAAGGAATCAGCCCCAGCATTTT.

J is TRBJ1-5 and V is TRBV2, with D tentatively TRBD1 (6 bases). Trimming took off 6 bases at V and 0 bases at J, with 15 bases between the two ends. The CDR3 is 16 amino acids. CDR1 is SNHLY, CDR2 FYNNEI, per germline. Written as DNA, the CDR3 is TGTGCCAGCAGCGAGACAGGACTTTATAGCAATCAGCCCCAGCATTTT. Its protein product is CASSETGLYSNQPQHF.

The J gene is TRBJ2-3, the V gene TRBV6-5; D is unresolved. This CDR3 contains 14 residues. Trimming pared 2 bases from V and 4 bases from J, leaving 10 bases between. From germline, CDR1 is MNHEY and CDR2 SVGAGI. Written as DNA, the CDR3 is TGTGCCAGCAGTTACGGGTTCGAGGCAGATACGCAGTATTTT. Protein product: CASSYGFEADTQYF.

CDR3 DNA sequence: TGCGCCAGCAGCTTGGGGGCAGAATTATACGAGCAGTACTTC. Translating it yields CASSLGAELYEQYF. V is TRBV5-1 and J is TRBJ2-7, with no clear D. V was shortened by 0 bases and J by 4 bases, with 11 bases between the two germline ends. CDR3 length: 14 residues. Germline lookup yields CDR1 SGHRS and CDR2 YFSETQ.

The chain carries TRBV5-1 and TRBJ1-2; 7 nucleotides align to TRBD1. CDR3 length: 15 amino acids. V trimming: 0 bases; J trimming: 8 bases; junction bases outside the gene matches: 10. Germline V gene lookup returns CDR1 SGHRS and CDR2 YFSETQ. CDR3 sequence reads: CASSLGSTGEKGYTF. The CDR3 nucleotides read TGCGCCAGCAGCTTGGGTTCTACAGGGGAAAAAGGCTACACCTTC.